The next 32 T cell receptor beta chains were all read from a single sample in a study of cytomegalovirus exposure and HLA in healthy donors. 13 Jbeta primers and 60 Vbeta primers were used for the PCR. Only in-frame clones appear in the TCRdb table, and some are missing; sequencing was by immunoSEQ multiplex PCR. The sample carries 190,000 or so clones, around 75% recorded once. Sequenced sample: PBMCs. These receptors were obtained from a male donor in good health and CMV-seropositive.

In this sample, this clone turned up a few times. The V call is TRBV2, the J call TRBJ1-1; possibly TRBD1 for D (6 bases). The germline V and J ends were trimmed by 5 bases and 6 bases, with 16 bases remaining between them. CDR1 and CDR2 (germline): SNHLY, FYNNEI. This CDR3 spans 14 amino acids. CDR3 region: CASSLQGGRSEAFF. DNA for the CDR3: TGTGCCAGCAGTTTACAGGGTGGAAGATCTGAAGCTTTCTTT.

This chain uses TRBV19 with TRBJ1-2; 9 bases match TRBD1. Germline loops: CDR1 LNHDA, CDR2 SQIVND (reference sequence). Trimming removed 3 bases from V and 6 bases from J; junction bases left unmatched: 11. The length of the CDR3 is 16 residues. CDR3 sequence (DNA): TGTGCCAGTAGTATTGTAGTCATCAGGACAGGGGATGGCTACACCTTC. Translation gives CASSIVVIRTGDGYTF.

The table lists this clone with a few counts. V and J are TRBV6-4 and TRBJ2-3; maybe TRBD1 (6 bases). The germline CDR1 and CDR2 sequences are MRHNA and SNTAGT. The CDR3 is 15 amino acids. V was cut by 1 base and J by 2 bases, with 10 bases left in between. CDR3 DNA: TGTGCCAGCAGTGACTTGGGACACAACACAGATACGCAGTATTTT. This encodes CASSDLGHNTDTQYF.

This clone occurred a few times. At the DNA level, this CDR3 is encoded by other sequences in the same sample as well. The V gene is TRBV6-1, the J gene TRBJ2-7; D is possibly TRBD2 (7 bases). V was clipped by 3 bases and J by 2 bases, with 11 bases between them. Germline V gives CDR1 MNHNS, CDR2 SASEGT. This CDR3 has 14 residues. CDR3 loop: CASSDRGGPYEQYF. The CDR3 region has the DNA TGTGCCAGCAGTGATAGGGGGGGCCCCTACGAGCAGTACTTC.

The gene calls are TRBV2 and TRBJ2-7, with 7 bases that match TRBD2. The CDR3 consists of 14 residues. CDR1 is SNHLY and CDR2 is FYNNEI in the germline V gene. V shed 4 bases and J 0 bases; nucleotides not matched to a gene: 3. The CDR3 region has the DNA TGTGCCAGCAGTGGGACTAGTAACTCCTACGAGCAGTACTTC. Protein sequence: CASSGTSNSYEQYF.

This clone was seen just once. The chain couples TRBV29-1 to TRBJ1-2, with a tentative D call TRBD1 (6 bases). The V gene's germline CDR1 is SQVTM and CDR2 ANQGSEA. V was pared by 5 bases and J by 7 bases, with 11 bases between. The length of the CDR3 is 11 residues. The CDR3 DNA is TGCAGCGTTCAGCGGACAGTTGGCTACACCTTC. It encodes CSVQRTVGYTF.

V and J are TRBV5-1 and TRBJ2-1; TRBD2 matches 10 bases. The CDR3 has 18 residues. CDR1 is SGHRS and CDR2 is YFSETQ in the germline V gene. Trimming removed 0 bases from V and 0 bases from J; junction bases left unmatched: 6. CDR3 sequence: CASSLGLAGASSYNEQFF. For the CDR3, the DNA is TGCGCCAGCAGCTTGGGGCTAGCGGGAGCCTCCTCCTACAATGAGCAGTTCTTC.

The chain uses TRBV6-5 and TRBJ2-1; no definite D call. Germline CDR1 MNHEY, CDR2 SVGAGI. The CDR3 covers 13 residues. Trimming took 10 bases from V and 6 from J, leaving 16 bases between them. The CDR3 nucleotides are TGTGCCATCCAGGCCGCCGGTGGCAATGAGCAGTTCTTC. Its protein product is CAIQAAGGNEQFF.

The V gene is TRBV7-6, the J gene TRBJ1-1, with no clear D. The CDR3 sequence is 13 residues long. Per germline, CDR1 SGHVS and CDR2 FNYEAQ. The V gene lost 2 bases and the J gene lost 5 bases, with 9 bases spanning the gap. CDR3 in DNA: TGTGCCAGCAGCTTATCCCGGGGAACTGAAGCTTTCTTT. Translated, it gives CASSLSRGTEAFF.

This chain connects TRBV18 to TRBJ1-5; no reliable D call. Trimming removed 6 bases from V and 5 bases from J, with 11 bases in between. Per germline, CDR1 KGHSH and CDR2 LQKENI. The CDR3 length is 13 residues. In DNA form, the CDR3 reads TGTGCCAGCTCTCCGCAGAGGGATCAGCCCCAGCATTTT. Amino acid sequence: CASSPQRDQPQHF.

CDR3 sequence: CASSSLAEEGTDTQYF. Written as DNA, the CDR3 is TGTGCCAGCAGCTCGTTAGCGGAGGAGGGCACAGATACGCAGTATTTT. The V gene is TRBV7-3, the J gene TRBJ2-3, with D perhaps TRBD2 (6 bases). V gave up 4 bases and J gave up 1 base, with 15 bases separating them. CDR3 length: 16 amino acids. Germline-derived CDR1 and CDR2 are SGHTA and FQGTGA.

V is TRBV5-1 and J is TRBJ1-2; D gene ambiguous. The V gene lost 4 bases and the J gene lost 3 bases, with 16 bases spanning the gap. The CDR3 extends over 15 amino acids. Germline V gene data show CDR1 as SGHRS and CDR2 as YFSETQ. CDR3 protein: CASSPTAPPYYGYTF. CDR3 coding DNA: TGCGCCAGCAGCCCTACAGCCCCGCCGTACTATGGCTACACCTTC.

This clone was counted between two and nine times. The CDR3 spells CASSSLGLAQGSSYEQYF. The CDR3 nucleotides read TGTGCCAGCAGCTCCCTGGGGTTGGCTCAGGGGAGCTCCTACGAGCAGTACTTC. The rearrangement uses TRBV7-2 and TRBJ2-7; perhaps TRBD1 as D (6 bases). The germline gives CDR1 SGHTA, CDR2 FQGNSA. The V end was cut by 4 bases, the J end by 0 bases, with 22 bases between. This CDR3 contains 18 residues.

The rearrangement links TRBV5-1 to TRBJ1-4, with a tentative D call TRBD1 (6 bases). Germline CDR1 SGHRS, CDR2 YFSETQ. The V end was cut by 4 bases, the J end by 3 bases, with 25 bases between. CDR3 length: 19 residues. Here the CDR3 reads CASSRTPGTISVANEKLFF. Here the CDR3 DNA reads TGCGCCAGCAGCAGAACGCCCGGGACAATATCTGTGGCTAATGAAAAACTGTTTTTT.

The chain employs TRBV5-1 and TRBJ2-7; TRBD2 is a possible D gene (6 bases). The V gene lost 6 bases and the J gene lost 0 bases, with 13 bases spanning the gap. The CDR3 spans 14 residues. CDR1 is SGHRS and CDR2 is YFSETQ in the germline V gene. The DNA of the CDR3 is TGCGCCAGCAACCGGGTTAGCGGCTCCTACGAGCAGTACTTC. Residues: CASNRVSGSYEQYF.

V and J are TRBV5-4 and TRBJ2-5; 10 bases match TRBD1. The CDR3 runs 16 residues. Germline values: CDR1 SGHNT, CDR2 YYREEE (reference sequence). V shed 0 bases and J 4 bases; nucleotides not matched to a gene: 6. The CDR3 spells CASSLARDRGGETQYF. CDR3 coding DNA: TGTGCCAGCAGCTTGGCCAGGGACAGGGGTGGAGAGACCCAGTACTTC.

The V call is TRBV27, the J call TRBJ1-1, with TRBD1 matching over 7 bases. The germline V gene has CDR1 MNHEY and CDR2 SMNVEV (reference sequence). V was pared by 7 bases and J by 1 base, with 6 bases of the junction left unmatched. The CDR3 has 14 residues. The CDR3 region has the DNA TGTGCCAGCATCAACCGGGACAGGAACACTGAAGCTTTCTTT. Translated: CASINRDRNTEAFF.

The chain uses TRBV11-2 and TRBJ2-3; D possibly corresponds to TRBD2 (6 bases). The CDR3 length is 15 residues. The germline gives CDR1 SGHAT, CDR2 FQNNGV. V lost 1 base, J lost 1 base, and 9 bases lay in between. Here the CDR3 DNA reads TGTGCCAGCAGCTTAGCAGGGAGGCGCACAGATACGCAGTATTTT. Protein: CASSLAGRRTDTQYF.

The chain employs TRBV16 and TRBJ2-7; D is perhaps TRBD1 (6 bases). This CDR3 spans 15 amino acids. Germline values: CDR1 KGHSY, CDR2 FQNENV. V dropped 1 base and J dropped 7 bases, with 17 bases sitting between them. The CDR3 is CASSQWTVPIGEQYF. The CDR3 DNA reads TGTGCCAGCAGCCAATGGACAGTACCGATCGGGGAGCAGTACTTC.

The genes are TRBV7-6 and TRBJ2-1; D may be TRBD2 (6 bases). CDR3 length equals 16 residues. Germline V gene lookup returns CDR1 SGHVS and CDR2 FNYEAQ. V lost 7 bases and J 0 bases, leaving 16 bases between the germline ends. The CDR3 protein is CASTKMAGSSYNEQFF. The CDR3 DNA follows: TGTGCCAGCACCAAAATGGCGGGGAGCTCCTACAATGAGCAGTTCTTC. The complete variable domain, with remaining parts taken from reference TRBV7-6 and TRBJ2-1, reads GAGVSQSPRYKVTKRGQDVALRCDPISGHVSLYWYRQALGQGPEFLTYFNYEAQQDKSGLPNDRFSAERPEGSISTLTIQRTEQRDSAMYRCASTKMAGSSYNEQFFGPGTRLTVL.

The chain uses TRBV6-5 and TRBJ1-2, with TRBD1 as a possible D gene (6 bases). Trimming shortened V by 6 bases and J by 4 bases, and 15 bases separated the two germline ends. This CDR3 has 14 residues. Per the germline V gene, CDR1 is MNHEY and CDR2 is SVGAGI. The CDR3 nucleotides are TGTGCCAGCAGCCGGCAGGGGCAGATCTATGGCTACACCTTC. This codes for CASSRQGQIYGYTF.

The gene calls are TRBV19 and TRBJ1-2, with 10 bases aligning to TRBD1. CDR3 length: 13 amino acids. The germline V gene has CDR1 LNHDA and CDR2 SQIVND (reference sequence). With V trimmed by 9 bases and J by 5 bases, 6 bases remained unmatched. CDR3 in DNA: TGTGCCAGCGATGACAGGGGGCGGTATGGCTACACCTTC. Its protein product is CASDDRGRYGYTF.

The V and J genes are TRBV18 and TRBJ2-3; 9 nucleotides line up with TRBD1. This CDR3 has 18 residues. Per germline, CDR1 KGHSH and CDR2 LQKENI. J lost 3 bases, V lost 1 base, and 11 bases had no gene match. CDR3: CASSPQRQGVMGTDTQYF. The CDR3 region has the DNA TGTGCCAGCTCACCACAGAGACAGGGGGTAATGGGGACAGATACGCAGTATTTT.

J is TRBJ1-2 and V is TRBV19; 9 positions agree with TRBD1. Germline-derived CDR1 and CDR2 are LNHDA and SQIVND (reference sequence). The CDR3 consists of 13 residues. V lost 5 bases to trimming and J lost 7 bases; unmatched junction nucleotides: 5. For the CDR3, the DNA is TGTGCCAGTAGTCCGGGACAGGGCATTGGCTACACCTTC. This translates into CASSPGQGIGYTF.

The rearrangement links TRBV5-1 to TRBJ2-7; 7 bases match TRBD1. There are 13 residues in the CDR3. V lost 1 base and J lost 7; bases outside the gene matches: 5. Germline CDR1 and CDR2: SGHRS and YFSETQ. CDR3 sequence: CASSLTGVREQYF. The CDR3 DNA reads as TGCGCCAGCAGCTTGACAGGGGTGAGGGAGCAGTACTTC.

The gene calls are TRBV7-2 and TRBJ2-3; no clear D. Trimming took 5 bases from V and 2 from J, leaving 5 bases between them. The CDR3 covers 12 residues. Germline CDR1 is SGHTA and CDR2 is FQGNSA. Here the CDR3 reads CASSPFTDTQYF. CDR3 sequence (DNA): TGTGCCAGCAGCCCCTTCACAGATACGCAGTATTTT.

On this clone: The junction departs from the called germline gene at one end, perhaps through a read error. This chain uses TRBV10-3 with TRBJ2-5; the D gene is possibly TRBD2 (5 bases). Looked up from germline, CDR1 is ENHRY and CDR2 is SYGVKD. The CDR3 contains 14 residues. In nucleotides, the CDR3 is TGTGCCACCAGTGAGTCAGACTATAAGAAGACCCAGTACTTC. This translates into CATSESDYKKTQYF.

This chain uses TRBV7-3 with TRBJ1-1; possibly TRBD1 for D (5 bases). This CDR3 region has 13 residues. CDR1 is SGHTA, CDR2 FQGTGA, per germline. The germline V and J ends were trimmed by 6 bases and 5 bases, with 13 bases remaining between them. CDR3 amino acids: CASSSGPGTEAFF. CDR3 nucleotides: TGTGCCAGCAGTTCAGGGCCGGGTACTGAAGCTTTCTTT.

This clone was recorded only once. Other DNA sequences from this sample encode an identical CDR3 as well. The CDR3 loop reads CASRGTGNEKLFF. CDR3 nucleotides: TGCGCCAGCAGGGGGACAGGGAATGAAAAACTGTTTTTT. V is TRBV5-1 and J is TRBJ1-4, with TRBD1 matching over 9 bases. CDR3 length: 13 residues. V dropped 5 bases and J dropped 5; count of bases not matched to a gene: 1. Germline lookup yields CDR1 SGHRS and CDR2 YFSETQ.

This chain's CDR3 is CASEKTVNNEQFF. DNA for the CDR3: TGTGCCAGCGAAAAGACAGTGAACAATGAGCAGTTCTTC. The rearrangement uses TRBV25-1 and TRBJ2-1, with D tentatively TRBD1 (5 bases). The CDR3 runs 13 residues. CDR1 is MGHDK and CDR2 is SYGVNS in the germline V gene. Trimming took off 8 bases at V and 5 bases at J, with 13 bases between the two ends.

The rearrangement joins TRBV4-1 to TRBJ2-1; D remains unclear. Between the trimmed V and J ends, which lost 0 bases and 5 bases, there was a span of 14 bases. Per germline, CDR1 MGHRA and CDR2 YSYEKL. This CDR3 is 16 amino acids long. Here the CDR3 reads CASSQEQAKVNNEQFF. The CDR3 bases are TGCGCCAGCAGCCAAGAGCAGGCCAAGGTGAACAATGAGCAGTTCTTC.

The chain has TRBV4-3 and TRBJ1-6; 8 bases are a match to TRBD1. Germline CDR1 LGHNA, CDR2 YSLEER. Trimming at V came to 3 bases and at J to 7 bases, leaving 8 bases not matched to a gene. This CDR3 is built from 16 residues. CDR3 DNA sequence: TGCGCCAGCAGCCAGGGCCAGGGGGCGAACAATTCACCCCTCCACTTT. As protein: CASSQGQGANNSPLHF.